These 23 T cell receptor beta chains came from one sample sequenced in a study of blood T cells in healthy people across ages. It was with a sample-barcoded 5' primer and a J-beta primer mix that a second PCR of roughly 7 to 12 cycles was run. Using its own MiXCR run on the 5' RACE reads, TCRdb lists one record per CDR3 protein. This sample has a few hundred thousand distinct CDR3 sequences; about half occur once, and the top ten carry 51%. The material sequenced was blood. These receptors were collected from a man between 60 and 70 years old in good health.

The chain combines TRBV7-6 with TRBJ1-2, with 7 bases identical to TRBD1. Germline V gives CDR1 SGHVS, CDR2 FNYEAQ. Losses at the gene ends were 2 bases for V and 8 bases for J; bases not matched to a gene: 8. The CDR3 runs 14 residues. The CDR3 coding sequence is TGTGCCAGCAGCTTATTTACAGGGGCGGGCGGCTACACCTTC. Amino acid sequence: CASSLFTGAGGYTF.

DNA of the CDR3: TGTGCCAGCAGCCCCATTGCCACAGATACGCAGTATTTT. It specifies CASSPIATDTQYF. This chain connects TRBV25-1 to TRBJ2-3; no clear D. The CDR3 has 13 amino acids. V was clipped by 6 bases and J by 2 bases, with 9 bases between them. CDR1 MGHDK and CDR2 SYGVNS come from the germline V gene.

V usage is TRBV12-3 or TRBV12-4 and J usage is TRBJ1-1; D ambiguous. V was shortened by 1 base and J by 4 bases, with 7 bases between the two germline ends. The CDR3 is made up of 13 amino acids. CDR3 nucleotides: TGTGCCAGCAGTTTAGGGGGTTCCACTGAAGCTTTCTTT. It codes for CASSLGGSTEAFF.

The chain uses TRBV10-3 and TRBJ2-5; D may be TRBD2 (6 bases). This CDR3 spans 14 amino acids. Germline-derived CDR1 and CDR2 are ENHRY and SYGVKD. Trimming removed 2 bases from V and 4 bases from J, with 11 bases in between. CDR3 amino acids: CAISEVLAGETQYF. The CDR3 bases are TGTGCCATCAGTGAGGTACTAGCTGGAGAGACCCAGTACTTC.

V gene TRBV18 combines with J gene TRBJ2-5, with 8 nucleotides matching TRBD2. Germline-derived CDR1 and CDR2 are KGHSH and LQKENI. Trimming took 2 bases from V and 11 from J; bases not matched to a gene: 16. The CDR3 loop spans 16 amino acids. The CDR3 DNA reads as TGTGCCAGCTCACCATCGGGGGGGCGGGAGGTCGATGAGCAGTACTTC. Translated, it gives CASSPSGGREVDEQYF.

In this sample, this clonotype turned up many times. The genes are TRBV6-1 and TRBJ2-3; 8 positions match TRBD2. Germline CDR1 is MNHNS and CDR2 is SASEGT. This CDR3 is built from 12 residues. Trimming cost V 7 bases and J 6 bases; bases outside gene matches: 3. This chain's CDR3 is CASKREPDTQYF. The CDR3 nucleotides are TGTGCCAGCAAGCGGGAGCCGGATACGCAGTATTTT.

This clonotype was observed a few times. This chain links TRBV5-5 with TRBJ2-3, with 10 bases fitting TRBD1. CDR3 length: 16 residues. The V and J ends lost 0 bases and 1 base, in that order; junction bases with no gene match: 2. CDR1 is SGHKS and CDR2 is YYEKEE in the germline V gene (reference sequence). This CDR3 reads CASSLGGTGGTDTQYF. The CDR3 bases are TGTGCCAGCAGCTTGGGAGGGACAGGGGGCACAGATACGCAGTATTTT.

This clonotype has just a few counts. The CDR3 is CASSLRLGRGISHTQYF. CDR3 DNA: TGTGCCAGCAGCTTAAGATTGGGTAGAGGCATTTCACATACGCAGTATTTT. This chain joins TRBV11-2 and TRBJ2-3; no clear D gene. In germline, CDR1 is SGHAT, CDR2 FQNNGV. The germline V and J ends were trimmed by 2 bases and 7 bases, with 22 bases remaining between them. The CDR3 runs 17 residues.

This clonotype was counted between two and nine times. This chain links TRBV6-2 or TRBV6-3 with TRBJ2-1, with D unclear. This CDR3 spans 20 amino acids. Germline V gene sequence: CDR1 MNHEY, CDR2 SVGEGT. Trimming removed 5 bases at V and 0 bases at J, with 26 bases between. The CDR3 sequence: CASSPSRPAIRASSYNEQFF. The DNA of the CDR3 is TGTGCCAGCAGTCCAAGTCGACCCGCAATACGGGCGAGCTCCTACAATGAGCAGTTCTTC.

V is TRBV21-1 and J is TRBJ2-1; the D call in the table, TRBD2, was not verified against the DNA. TRBV21-1 is described as a pseudogene. The CDR3 is made up of 18 amino acids. The CDR3 DNA follows: TGTGCCAGCAGCAAAAGTCGGGTGGGGATCATAGGACCCAATGAGCAGTTCTTC. Its protein is CASSKSRVGIIGPNEQFF.

V gene TRBV7-9 combines with J gene TRBJ2-6; TRBD1 matches at 11 bases. J was trimmed by 0 bases and V by 1 base; bases with no gene match: 2. In germline, CDR1 is SEHNR, CDR2 FQNEAQ (reference sequence). There are 18 residues in the CDR3. The CDR3 loop reads CASSLVGTGGSGANVLTF. The CDR3 bases are TGTGCCAGCAGCTTAGTTGGGACAGGGGGCTCTGGGGCCAACGTCCTGACTTTC. Filled out from reference TRBV7-9 and TRBJ2-6, the complete variable domain reads DTGVSQNPRHKITKRGQNVTFRCDPISEHNRLYWYRQTLGQGPEFLTYFQNEAQLEKSRLLSDRFSAERPKGSFSTLEIQRTEQGDSAMYLCASSLVGTGGSGANVLTFGAGSRLTVL.

Here the CDR3 reads CASPAYNEQFF. For the CDR3, the DNA is TGTGCCAGCCCGGCCTACAATGAGCAGTTCTTC. The rearrangement links TRBV7-9 to TRBJ2-1, with no clear D. The V gene lost 8 bases and the J gene lost 2 bases, with 4 bases spanning the gap. The CDR3 runs to 11 residues. Germline V gene lookup returns CDR1 SEHNR and CDR2 FQNEAQ (reference sequence).

This clonotype showed up just a few times. The J gene is TRBJ2-4, the V gene TRBV12-3 or TRBV12-4; TRBD2 agrees at 8 bases. Trimming removed 3 bases from V and 1 base from J; junction bases left unmatched: 5. This CDR3 has 16 residues. CDR3 sequence reads: CASSFFGGDAKNIQYF. CDR3 DNA sequence: TGTGCCAGCAGTTTTTTCGGGGGGGACGCCAAAAACATTCAGTACTTC.

This rearrangement joins TRBV20-1 to TRBJ1-5; weak D call: TRBD1 (6 bases). Germline lookup yields CDR1 DFQATT and CDR2 SNEGSKA (reference sequence). The CDR3 extends over 15 amino acids. The V end was cut by 3 bases, the J end by 4 bases, with 16 bases between. The CDR3 sequence is CSARQGGGGNQPQHF. CDR3 in DNA: TGCAGTGCTAGGCAGGGAGGGGGGGGGAATCAGCCCCAGCATTTT.

Turning to this clonotype: Germline and junction disagree at one end, which may indicate a read error. This chain connects TRBV7-2 to TRBJ2-3, with 9 bases aligning to TRBD2. Germline V gene data show CDR1 as SGHTA and CDR2 as FQGNSA. The CDR3 length is 15 residues. CDR3 sequence: CASSFRGTSTDMQYF. As DNA, the CDR3 is TGTGCCAGCAGCTTTCGCGGGACTAGCACAGATATGCAGTATTTT.

The chain combines TRBV20-1 with TRBJ2-5, with D maybe TRBD1 (5 bases). Trimming took off 1 base at V and 0 bases at J, with 12 bases between the two ends. This CDR3 contains 15 residues. Germline values: CDR1 DFQATT, CDR2 SNEGSKA (reference sequence). CDR3 DNA sequence: TGCAGTGCTAGAGGACCATCAGGGTACCAAGAGACCCAGTACTTC. Amino acid sequence: CSARGPSGYQETQYF.

This clonotype was seen only once. The chain is built from TRBV4-2 and TRBJ2-1, with 11 bases that match TRBD2. V gave up 3 bases and J gave up 3 bases; unmatched junction bases: 4. The germline gives CDR1 LGHNA, CDR2 YNFKEQ. The CDR3 is 16 residues long. For the CDR3, the DNA is TGTGCCAGCAGCCAGCCCGGGACTAGCGGCTACAATGAGCAGTTCTTC. Amino acid sequence: CASSQPGTSGYNEQFF.

This clonotype has a count of ten or more. The chain uses TRBV20-1 and TRBJ1-1, with no clear D. The V end was cut by 3 bases, the J end by 4 bases, with 6 bases between. The CDR3 extends over 11 amino acids. Per germline, CDR1 DFQATT and CDR2 SNEGSKA (reference sequence). CDR3 DNA sequence: TGCAGTGCTAGGAAGACCACTGAAGCTTTCTTT. Amino acids: CSARKTTEAFF.

The chain is built from TRBV15 and TRBJ1-6; 7 bases agree with TRBD1. The V gene end was trimmed by 5 bases and the J gene end by 10 bases; junction bases not matched to a gene: 5. CDR3 size: 13 residues. Looked up from germline, CDR1 is LNHNV and CDR2 is YYDKDF (reference sequence). Here the CDR3 reads CATSPDRQSPLHF. The CDR3 DNA sequence: TGTGCCACCAGCCCGGACAGGCAATCACCCCTCCACTTT.

This chain links TRBV4-3 with TRBJ2-1; TRBD2 might be the D (5 bases). Trimming cost V 1 base and J 6 bases, with 10 bases left between them. Germline CDR1 and CDR2: LGHNA and YSLEER. The CDR3 spans 14 residues. CDR3 nucleotides: TGCGCCAGCAGCCAAGCGGCTAGCCGCAATGAGCAGTTCTTC. This translates into CASSQAASRNEQFF.

This clonotype was recorded once. The rearrangement links TRBV7-6 to TRBJ2-1; maybe TRBD1 (5 bases). The V gene's germline CDR1 is SGHVS and CDR2 FNYEAQ. There are 12 residues in the CDR3. The ends were cut back, 8 bases at V and 5 bases at J, with 10 bases in the middle. Here the CDR3 reads CASGTGNNEQFF. The CDR3 nucleotides read TGTGCCAGCGGAACAGGAAACAATGAGCAGTTCTTC.

V and J are TRBV20-1 and TRBJ2-5; 10 positions match TRBD2. The V and J ends lost 6 bases and 2 bases, in that order; junction bases with no gene match: 18. Germline assignment: CDR1 DFQATT and CDR2 SNEGSKA (reference sequence). The CDR3 contains 18 residues. CDR3: CSANPLVPSGSLQETQYF. The CDR3 region has the DNA TGCAGTGCCAACCCGTTGGTCCCTAGCGGGAGCCTACAAGAGACCCAGTACTTC.

V is TRBV4-3 and J is TRBJ2-1, with TRBD2 matching over 8 bases. The ends lost 0 bases at V and 3 bases at J; junction bases unmatched: 4. The CDR3 runs to 16 residues. The germline V gene encodes CDR1 LGHNA and CDR2 YSLEER. CDR3 in amino acids: CASSQDRGGVYNEQFF. The CDR3 DNA follows: TGCGCCAGCAGCCAAGATCGGGGGGGGGTCTACAATGAGCAGTTCTTC.